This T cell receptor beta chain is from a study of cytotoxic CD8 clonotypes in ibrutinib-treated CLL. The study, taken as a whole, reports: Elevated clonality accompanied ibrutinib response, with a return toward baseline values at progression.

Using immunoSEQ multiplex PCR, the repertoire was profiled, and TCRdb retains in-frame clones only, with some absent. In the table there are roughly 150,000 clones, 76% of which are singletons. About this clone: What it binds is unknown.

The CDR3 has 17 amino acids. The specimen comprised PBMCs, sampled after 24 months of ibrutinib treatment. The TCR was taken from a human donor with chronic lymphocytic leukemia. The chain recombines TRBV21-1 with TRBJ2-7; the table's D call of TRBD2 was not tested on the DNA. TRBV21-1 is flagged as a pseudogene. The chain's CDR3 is CASSQGLAGGPLYEQYF. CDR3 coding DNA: TGTGCCAGCAGCCAAGGACTAGCGGGAGGCCCTCTCTACGAGCAGTACTTC.